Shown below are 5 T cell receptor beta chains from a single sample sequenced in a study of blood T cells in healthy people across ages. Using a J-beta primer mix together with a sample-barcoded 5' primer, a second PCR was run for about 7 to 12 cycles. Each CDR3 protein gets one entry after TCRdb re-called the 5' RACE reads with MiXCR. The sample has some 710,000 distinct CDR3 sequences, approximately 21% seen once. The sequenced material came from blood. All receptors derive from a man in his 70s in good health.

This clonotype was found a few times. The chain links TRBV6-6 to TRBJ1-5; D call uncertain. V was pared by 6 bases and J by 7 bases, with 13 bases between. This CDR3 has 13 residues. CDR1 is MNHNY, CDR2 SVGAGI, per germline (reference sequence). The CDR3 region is CASSPPAAQPQHF. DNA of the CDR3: TGTGCCAGCAGCCCACCGGCCGCACAGCCCCAGCATTTT.

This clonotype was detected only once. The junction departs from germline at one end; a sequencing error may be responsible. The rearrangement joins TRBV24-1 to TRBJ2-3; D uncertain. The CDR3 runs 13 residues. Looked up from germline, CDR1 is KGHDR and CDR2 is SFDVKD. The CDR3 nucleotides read TGTGCCACCAGTGGCAGCTATACAGATACGCAGGATTTT. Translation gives CATSGSYTDTQDF.

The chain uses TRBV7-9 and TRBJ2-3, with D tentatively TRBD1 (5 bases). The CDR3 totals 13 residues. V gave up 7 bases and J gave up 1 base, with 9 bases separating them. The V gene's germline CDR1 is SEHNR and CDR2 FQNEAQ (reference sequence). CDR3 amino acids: CASNAQGTDTQYF. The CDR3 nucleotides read TGTGCCAGCAATGCACAGGGCACAGATACGCAGTATTTT.

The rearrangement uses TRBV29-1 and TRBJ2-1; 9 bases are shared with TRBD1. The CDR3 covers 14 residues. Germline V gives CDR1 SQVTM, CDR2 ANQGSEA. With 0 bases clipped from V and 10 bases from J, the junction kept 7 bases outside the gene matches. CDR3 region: CSVEDFGQGQEQFF. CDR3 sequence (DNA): TGCAGCGTTGAAGATTTCGGACAGGGGCAGGAGCAGTTCTTC.

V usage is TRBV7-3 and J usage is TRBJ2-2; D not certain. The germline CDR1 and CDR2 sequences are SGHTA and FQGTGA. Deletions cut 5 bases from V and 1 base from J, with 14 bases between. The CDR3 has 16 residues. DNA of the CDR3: TGTGCCAGCAGCCTGGGCCCCCCTAAGAACACCGGGGAGCTGTTTTTT. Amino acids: CASSLGPPKNTGELFF. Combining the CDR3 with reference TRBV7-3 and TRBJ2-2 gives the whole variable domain GAGVSQTPSNKVTEKGKYVELRCDPISGHTALYWYRQSLGQGPEFLIYFQGTGAADDSGLPNDRFFAVRPEGSVSTLKIQRTERGDSAVYLCASSLGPPKNTGELFFGEGSRLTVL.